Below are 3 T cell receptor beta chains sequenced from a single sample in a study of T-cell reconstitution after alpha-beta-depleted transplantation in children. Unique molecular identifiers tagged the TCRbeta library. TCRdb analysed the PCR reads with MiXCR anew, one entry per CDR3 protein. The table includes approximately 350,000 distinct CDR3 sequences, about an eighth detected once. The sequences come from PBMCs, collected from the stem cell graft. All receptors derive from a human donor who donated a stem cell graft to a child with Fanconi anemia.

This clonotype was seen at least ten times. This CDR3 reads CASSYGFQETQYF. In nucleotides, the CDR3 is TGTGCCAGCAGCTACGGTTTCCAAGAGACCCAGTACTTC. This rearrangement joins TRBV11-2 to TRBJ2-5, with no clear D. The CDR3 spans 13 residues. Germline V gene data show CDR1 as SGHAT and CDR2 as FQNNGV. Trimming took 4 bases from V and 1 from J, leaving 7 bases between them.

This clonotype was observed at least ten times. The V gene is TRBV6-5, the J gene TRBJ1-1; D unresolved. The CDR3 is made up of 13 amino acids. V gave up 4 bases and J gave up 3 bases, with 9 bases separating them. Germline V gene sequence: CDR1 MNHEY, CDR2 SVGAGI. The CDR3 nucleotides are TGTGCCAGCAGTTTCTCTCGGGACACTGAAGCTTTCTTT. It codes for CASSFSRDTEAFF.

This clonotype was counted ten times or more. The chain has TRBV27 and TRBJ2-5; D might be TRBD1 (6 bases). V dropped 5 bases and J dropped 4 bases, with 14 bases sitting between them. The CDR3 has 14 residues. Germline CDR1 reads MNHEY; CDR2 reads SMNVEV (reference sequence). CDR3 sequence reads: CASSRFRGGETQYF. The CDR3 DNA is TGTGCCAGCAGTCGCTTTAGAGGGGGAGAGACCCAGTACTTC.